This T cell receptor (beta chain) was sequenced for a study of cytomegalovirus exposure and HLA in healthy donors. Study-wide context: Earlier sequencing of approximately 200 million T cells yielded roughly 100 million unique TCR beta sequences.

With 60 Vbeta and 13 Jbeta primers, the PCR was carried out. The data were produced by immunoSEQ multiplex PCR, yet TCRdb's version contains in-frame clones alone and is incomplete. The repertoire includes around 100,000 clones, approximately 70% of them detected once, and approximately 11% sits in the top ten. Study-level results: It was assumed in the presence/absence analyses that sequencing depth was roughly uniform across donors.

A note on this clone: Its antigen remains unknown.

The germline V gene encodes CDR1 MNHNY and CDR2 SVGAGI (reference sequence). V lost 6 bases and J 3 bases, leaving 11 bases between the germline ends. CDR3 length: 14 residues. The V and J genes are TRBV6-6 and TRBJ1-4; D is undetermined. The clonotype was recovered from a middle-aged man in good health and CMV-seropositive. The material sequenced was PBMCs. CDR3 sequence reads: CASREGTANEKLFF. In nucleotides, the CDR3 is TGTGCCAGCAGAGAGGGAACAGCTAATGAAAAACTGTTTTTT.